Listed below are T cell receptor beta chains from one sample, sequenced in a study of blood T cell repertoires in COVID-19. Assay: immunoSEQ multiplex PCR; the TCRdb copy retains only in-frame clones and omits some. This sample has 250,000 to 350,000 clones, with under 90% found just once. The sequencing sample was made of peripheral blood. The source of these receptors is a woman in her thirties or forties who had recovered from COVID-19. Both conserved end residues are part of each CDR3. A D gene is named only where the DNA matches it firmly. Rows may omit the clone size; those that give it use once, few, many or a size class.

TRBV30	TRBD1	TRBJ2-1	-	TGTGCCTGGAGTCGGCCGGGGGACAGGTCGGTCAATGAGCAGTTCTTC	CAWSRPGDRSVNEQFF
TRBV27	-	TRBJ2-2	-	TGTGCCAGCAGGCGTCCTAGCCCCGCGCGGCCCGGGGAGCTGTTTTTT	CASRRPSPARPGELFF
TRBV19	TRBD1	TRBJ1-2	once	TGTGCCAGTAGTGAAGACACCGGGACAGGGGCCTATGGCTACACCTTC	CASSEDTGTGAYGYTF
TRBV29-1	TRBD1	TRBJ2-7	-	TGCAGCGGGATGGGTGACAGGGATGGGCTCGAGCAGTACTTC	CSGMGDRDGLEQYF
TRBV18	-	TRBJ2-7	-	TGTGCCAGCTCACCAACAGGGTTCCACGAGCAGTACTTC	CASSPTGFHEQYF
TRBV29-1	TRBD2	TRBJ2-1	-	TGCAGCGCCCCGACTAGCGCGAGCTCCTACAATGAGCAGTTCTTC	CSAPTSASSYNEQFF
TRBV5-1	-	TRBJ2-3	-	TGCGCCAGCAGCCCATCGTTGGAGGGAGTAAGCACAGATACGCAGTATTTT	CASSPSLEGVSTDTQYF
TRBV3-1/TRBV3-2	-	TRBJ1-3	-	TGTGCCAGCAGCTCGACTGCCTCTGGAAACACCATATATTTT	CASSSTASGNTIYF
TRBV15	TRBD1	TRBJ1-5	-	TGTGCCACCAGCAGAGATATTCAGGGGGGCCAGCCCCAGCATTTT	CATSRDIQGGQPQHF
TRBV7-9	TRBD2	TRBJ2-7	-	TGTGCCAGCAGCTTAGCGTTGACTAGCGGGACTTCTACCTACGAGCAGTACTTC	CASSLALTSGTSTYEQYF
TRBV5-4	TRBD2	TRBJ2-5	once	TGTGCCAGCAGCTTGGGGACTAGCGGGAGGGAGACCCAGTACTTC	CASSLGTSGRETQYF
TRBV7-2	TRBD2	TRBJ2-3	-	TGTGCCAGCAGCTTGGGGGGGCTAGCGGGAACAGATACGCAGTATTTT	CASSLGGLAGTDTQYF
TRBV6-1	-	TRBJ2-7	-	TGTGCCAGCAGTGAACCAGATTTCTACGAGCAGTACTTC	CASSEPDFYEQYF
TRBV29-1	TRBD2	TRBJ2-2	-	TGCAGCGTCGAAGGGACTAGCAATACCGGGGAGCTGTTTTTT	CSVEGTSNTGELFF
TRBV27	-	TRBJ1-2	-	TGTGCCAGCAGAGAGGGAGGGCGGCGACATGGCTACACCTTC	CASREGGRRHGYTF
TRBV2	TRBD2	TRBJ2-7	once	TGTGCCAGCAGTGAAGGGACTAGCTACGAGCAGTACTTC	CASSEGTSYEQYF
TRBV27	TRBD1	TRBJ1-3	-	TGTGCCAGCAGTGACTCAGGGGGCCGGAACACCATATATTTT	CASSDSGGRNTIYF
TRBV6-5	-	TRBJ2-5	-	TGTGCCACCCGAGGGGGCGGGGAAGAGACCCAGTACTTC	CATRGGGEETQYF
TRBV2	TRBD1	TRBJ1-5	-	TGTGCCAGCCAGGGGGCGCTTCGCAATCAGCCCCAGCATTTT	CASQGALRNQPQHF
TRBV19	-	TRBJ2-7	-	TGTGCCAGTAGTATAGAAGGCAGGACCTACGAGCAGTACTTC	CASSIEGRTYEQYF
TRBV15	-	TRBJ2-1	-	TGTGCCACCAGCGGGCTGGGTAACAATGAGCAGTTCTTC	CATSGLGNNEQFF
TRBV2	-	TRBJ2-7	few	TGTGCCAGCAGTGGACAGAATCAGTACTTC	CASSGQNQYF
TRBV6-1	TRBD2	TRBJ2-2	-	TGTGCCAGCAGTGATTGGGAACTAGCGGGATTCACCGGGGAGCTGTTTTTT	CASSDWELAGFTGELFF
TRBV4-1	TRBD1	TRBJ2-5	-	TGCGCCAGCAGCTCCCCAGGGGGCCAAGAGACCCAGTACTTC	CASSSPGGQETQYF